The entry that follows covers one T cell receptor (beta chain) sequence. This entry comes from a study of blood T cell repertoires in COVID-19. In the study overall: Acute-phase and convalescent COVID-19 samples originated in the United States, Italy and Spain. Sources were T cells, B-cell-depleted T cells, or PBMCs; the material itself was cDNA or gDNA.

V lost 0 bases and J lost 5; bases outside the gene matches: 2. Germline V gene data show CDR1 as GTSNPN and CDR2 as SVGIG (reference sequence). The CDR3 is 13 residues long. The data were produced by immunoSEQ multiplex PCR, yet TCRdb's version contains in-frame clones alone and is incomplete. The repertoire holds approximately 200,000 clones, with roughly 84% as singletons. This TCR was recovered from a man in his fifties or sixties who had recovered from COVID-19. This chain connects TRBV30 to TRBJ2-3, with TRBD2 matching 7 bases. Sequencing was done on a sample of peripheral blood. The CDR3 DNA reads as TGTGCCTGGAGTGTAGGACTAGAAGATACGCAGTATTTT. It yields the protein CAWSVGLEDTQYF.